The 21 T cell receptor beta chains presented below share a single source sample, sequenced in a study of shared clonotypes between healthy human individuals. Profiling relied on immunoSEQ multiplex PCR, and the TCRdb table lists in-frame clones only, not all of them. The sample contains around 1.5 million clones, around 98% of which appear only once. The specimen sequenced was naive CD4+ T cells sorted from blood. Subset of the sample: CD45RA+ positively selected. The receptors shown here come from a man between 25 and 39 years old in good health.

This clone was found once. This rearrangement joins TRBV19 to TRBJ1-4; a weak D match, TRBD1 (6 bases). CDR1 is LNHDA and CDR2 is SQIVND in the germline V gene (reference sequence). V shed 10 bases and J shed 8 bases, with 26 bases lying between them. This CDR3 region has 16 residues. Here the CDR3 DNA reads TGTGCCACCGAGGACAGCTTTGGCCCCGAATGGGAAAAACTGTTTTTT. Amino acids: CATEDSFGPEWEKLFF.

This clone was detected only once. The sample has other DNA sequences that encode this CDR3 too. The chain employs TRBV5-6 and TRBJ2-2; unclear D gene. CDR1 and CDR2 (germline): SGHDT, YYEEEE. The germline V and J ends were trimmed by 0 bases and 6 bases, with 3 bases remaining between them. The CDR3 loop spans 12 amino acids. CDR3 nucleotides: TGTGCCAGCAGCTTGGTATCCGGGGAGCTGTTTTTT. Its translation is CASSLVSGELFF.

With respect to this clone: The junction shows a germline mismatch at one end, possibly a read error. The rearrangement links TRBV7-7 to TRBJ1-3, with a possible D match to TRBD1 (6 bases). CDR1 is SSHAT, CDR2 FNYEAQ, per germline (reference sequence). The CDR3 loop spans 14 amino acids. The CDR3 DNA follows: TGTGCTAGCAGCTCTGGACAGCCTGGAAACACCATATATTTT. Translating gives CASSSGQPGNTIYF.

Regarding this clone: This sample also contains other DNA sequences that code for the same CDR3. The chain links TRBV5-1 to TRBJ2-5, with no clear D. The CDR3 is 12 residues long. V was shortened by 1 base and J by 4 bases, with 5 bases between the two germline ends. Per germline, CDR1 SGHRS and CDR2 YFSETQ. This CDR3 reads CASSLLGETQYF. In DNA form, the CDR3 reads TGCGCCAGCAGCTTGCTGGGAGAGACCCAGTACTTC.

The chain links TRBV15 to TRBJ1-4; D remains unclear. This CDR3 contains 13 residues. Trimming took 1 base from V and 7 from J, leaving 7 bases between them. Germline-derived CDR1 and CDR2 are LNHNV and YYDKDF (reference sequence). In DNA, the CDR3 is TGTGCCACCAGCAGAGGGATGGTTGAAAAACTGTTTTTT. Its protein is CATSRGMVEKLFF.

This clone was seen only once. The rearrangement joins TRBV13 to TRBJ2-7; TRBD2 agrees at 12 bases. Germline CDR1 and CDR2: PRHDT and FYEKMQ (reference sequence). V lost 7 bases to trimming and J lost 7 bases; unmatched junction nucleotides: 11. The CDR3 covers 15 residues. This CDR3 is CASMTSGSSWGEQYF. CDR3 in DNA: TGTGCCAGCATGACTAGCGGGAGTTCTTGGGGGGAGCAGTACTTC.

J is TRBJ1-4 and V is TRBV30, with TRBD1 identical over 8 bases. The V gene end was trimmed by 1 base and the J gene end by 8 bases; junction bases not matched to a gene: 9. This CDR3 has 15 amino acids. The V gene's germline CDR1 is GTSNPN and CDR2 SVGIG (reference sequence). CDR3 amino acids: CAWSARDRLWEKLFF. DNA of the CDR3: TGTGCCTGGAGTGCAAGGGACAGGCTCTGGGAAAAACTGTTTTTT.

The chain carries TRBV18 and TRBJ2-6; D may be TRBD2 (6 bases). The CDR3 covers 19 residues. With 1 base removed from V and 0 bases from J, the gap between germline ends came to 16 bases. Germline V gene lookup returns CDR1 KGHSH and CDR2 LQKENI. The CDR3: CASSPLSPGAISGANVLTF. The CDR3 region has the DNA TGTGCCAGCTCACCACTCTCACCGGGAGCGATCTCTGGGGCCAACGTCCTGACTTTC.

The chain couples TRBV6-6 to TRBJ1-5; 7 bases are a match to TRBD1. The V gene's germline CDR1 is MNHNY and CDR2 SVGAGI (reference sequence). V dropped 4 bases and J dropped 4; count of bases not matched to a gene: 10. The CDR3 is made up of 16 amino acids. The CDR3 nucleotides are TGTGCCAGCAGTTTTTGGACAGGCAGTCGGAATCAGCCCCAGCATTTT. Its translation: CASSFWTGSRNQPQHF.

This chain connects TRBV5-1 to TRBJ2-7; D is uncertain. Germline lookup yields CDR1 SGHRS and CDR2 YFSETQ. This CDR3 contains 15 residues. The V and J ends lost 3 bases and 1 base respectively, with 14 bases between them. The CDR3 region is CASSWADRESYEQYF. In DNA form, the CDR3 reads TGCGCCAGCAGCTGGGCGGATAGAGAATCCTACGAGCAGTACTTC.

The sample holds one count of this clone. The V gene is TRBV29-1, the J gene TRBJ2-3; D gene unclear. V lost 8 bases and J lost 3, with 15 bases in between. The CDR3 spans 13 residues. Germline CDR1 SQVTM, CDR2 ANQGSEA. For the CDR3, the DNA is TGCAGCCCTTTGTGGGAAGGGACAGATACGCAGTATTTT. This sequence encodes CSPLWEGTDTQYF.

This CDR3 reads CASLPGLVTGELFF. CDR3 nucleotides: TGCGCCAGCCTCCCGGGACTAGTCACCGGGGAGCTGTTTTTT. This sequence joins TRBV5-1 and TRBJ2-2; the match to TRBD2 covers 8 bases. V gave up 7 bases and J gave up 4 bases; unmatched junction bases: 6. The CDR3 spans 14 residues. CDR1 and CDR2 (germline): SGHRS, YFSETQ. Supplemented by reference TRBV5-1 and TRBJ2-2, the full variable domain reads KAGVTQTPRYLIKTRGQQVTLSCSPISGHRSVSWYQQTPGQGLQFLFEYFSETQRNKGNFPGRFSGRQFSNSRSEMNVSTLELGDSALYLCASLPGLVTGELFFGEGSRLTVL.

The J gene is TRBJ2-2, the V gene TRBV7-9, with D maybe TRBD2 (6 bases). Germline CDR1 reads SEHNR; CDR2 reads FQNEAQ (reference sequence). V lost 6 bases and J lost 5, with 13 bases in between. CDR3 length equals 14 residues. DNA of the CDR3: TGTGCCAGCAGTGTTAGGACTACGACCGGGGAGCTGTTTTTT. This sequence encodes CASSVRTTTGELFF.

The gene calls are TRBV11-3 and TRBJ2-7; TRBD2 agrees at 12 bases. Per germline, CDR1 SGHNT and CDR2 YENEEA. J was trimmed by 13 bases and V by 4 bases; bases with no gene match: 8. The CDR3 totals 13 residues. In nucleotides, the CDR3 is TGTGCCAGCAGCTCTAGGACTAGCGGGATCCTCTACTTC. Protein product: CASSSRTSGILYF.

V and J are TRBV18 and TRBJ2-3; 11 nucleotides match TRBD2. CDR3 length equals 16 residues. V lost 4 bases and J lost 8; bases outside the gene matches: 11. CDR1 and CDR2 from the germline V gene are KGHSH and LQKENI. The CDR3 protein is CASSLLLAGADGTQYF. DNA of the CDR3: TGTGCCAGCTCACTACTACTAGCGGGGGCTGATGGTACGCAGTATTTT.

The V and J genes are TRBV28 and TRBJ1-2; no firm D call. Trimming pared 10 bases from V and 8 bases from J, leaving 20 bases between. CDR1 is MDHEN, CDR2 SYDVKM, per germline. There are 13 residues in the CDR3. The chain's CDR3 is CATCVVTARGYTF. The CDR3 DNA sequence: TGTGCCACCTGTGTTGTCACCGCTCGAGGCTACACCTTC.

The CDR3 protein is CASSLASERTDTQYF. The CDR3, as DNA: TGTGCCAGCAGCTTAGCTTCGGAGCGCACAGATACGCAGTATTTT. This chain connects TRBV7-2 to TRBJ2-3; D remains unclear. The CDR3 has 15 amino acids. Trimming left V 0 bases short and J 1 base short, with 8 bases between. Germline V gene data show CDR1 as SGHTA and CDR2 as FQGNSA.

The chain joins TRBV2 to TRBJ1-1; 7 bases fit TRBD1. CDR3 length: 17 residues. CDR1 SNHLY and CDR2 FYNNEI come from the germline V gene. With 8 bases clipped from V and 4 bases from J, the junction kept 19 bases outside the gene matches. The CDR3 DNA sequence: TGTGCCAGCCCGAGGTTATTAGGAAGACAGGGCTTCACTGAAGCTTTCTTT. Encoded protein: CASPRLLGRQGFTEAFF. The variable domain in full, with the rest retrieved from reference TRBV2 and TRBJ1-1, is EPEVTQTPSHQVTQMGQEVILRCVPISNHLYFYWYRQILGQKVEFLVSFYNNEISEKSEIFDDQFSVERPDGSNFTLKIRSTKLEDSAMYFCASPRLLGRQGFTEAFFGQGTRLTVV.

The J gene is TRBJ1-2, the V gene TRBV2; 7 bases line up with TRBD1. There are 12 residues in the CDR3. V lost 8 bases to trimming and J lost 5 bases; unmatched junction nucleotides: 5. CDR1 SNHLY and CDR2 FYNNEI come from the germline V gene. The chain's CDR3 is CASGTGAYGYTF. In nucleotides, the CDR3 is TGTGCCAGCGGAACAGGGGCGTATGGCTACACCTTC.

This chain links TRBV5-5 with TRBJ2-1; D unresolved. The CDR3 has 13 residues. V shed 4 bases and J shed 7 bases, with 12 bases lying between them. Germline CDR1 and CDR2: SGHKS and YYEKEE (reference sequence). This CDR3 reads CASSPTGGNEQFF. CDR3 bases: TGTGCCAGCAGCCCGACGGGTGGGAATGAGCAGTTCTTC.

V is TRBV28 and J is TRBJ2-1; 11 bases align to TRBD2. The germline gives CDR1 MDHEN, CDR2 SYDVKM. Unmatched junction bases numbered 2, after V lost 1 base and J lost 6 bases. This CDR3 spans 15 amino acids. The CDR3 reads CASSLFLAGGNEQFF. The CDR3 DNA sequence: TGTGCCAGCAGTTTATTTCTAGCGGGGGGCAATGAGCAGTTCTTC.